These T cell receptor beta chains were read from a single sample in a study of CD8 T cells in ankylosing spondylitis. TCRdb passed the 5' RACE reads through MiXCR, listing each CDR3 protein once. The sample consists of about 190,000 distinct CDR3 sequences, about an eighth of them appearing once. Material for sequencing was blood, either unsorted or a sorted T cell fraction (not recorded which). These receptors were obtained from a female donor with ankylosing spondylitis or in good health (not recorded which). The CDR3 runs from the conserved cysteine through the conserved F or W. The D gene is left open where the match is weak. Rows give clone size only sometimes, using once, few, many, or a class for an expanded clone.

V: TRBV7-3; size: few; D: .; J: TRBJ2-7; CDR3: CASSLNSDPTYEQYF; DNA: TGTGCCAGCAGCTTAAATTCAGACCCGACCTACGAGCAGTACTTC
V: TRBV4-1; size: many; D: .; J: TRBJ2-3; CDR3: CASSQDPRSTDTQYF; DNA: TGCGCCAGCAGCCAAGACCCGCGGAGCACAGATACGCAGTATTTT
V: TRBV6-5; size: many; D: .; J: TRBJ2-1; CDR3: CASSYRGGWNEQFF; DNA: TGTGCCAGCAGTTACAGGGGGGGTTGGAATGAGCAGTTCTTC
V: TRBV20-1; size: many; D: .; J: TRBJ1-1; CDR3: CSARDPLLRGQNTEAFF; DNA: TGCAGTGCTAGAGATCCCTTGCTCAGGGGACAGAACACTGAAGCTTTCTTT
V: TRBV20-1; size: many; D: TRBD1; J: TRBJ2-3; CDR3: CSARIRGRPDTQYF; DNA: TGCAGTGCTAGAATTAGGGGGCGCCCAGATACGCAGTATTTT
V: TRBV4-3; size: many; D: .; J: TRBJ1-3; CDR3: CASSHTWGGSPGNTIYF; DNA: TGCGCCAGCAGCCACACATGGGGAGGTTCCCCTGGAAACACCATATATTTT
V: TRBV20-1; size: many; D: TRBD1; J: TRBJ2-3; CDR3: CSASDRVKDTQYF; DNA: TGCAGTGCTAGCGACAGGGTGAAAGATACGCAGTATTTT
V: TRBV12-3/TRBV12-4; size: many; D: TRBD1; J: TRBJ2-6; CDR3: CASSLGTGFSGANVLTF; DNA: TGTGCCAGCAGTTTGGGGACAGGGTTCTCTGGGGCCAACGTCCTGACTTTC
V: TRBV20-1; size: many; D: TRBD1; J: TRBJ2-1; CDR3: CSAASDRGYNEQFF; DNA: TGCAGTGCCGCATCGGACAGGGGCTACAATGAGCAGTTCTTC
V: TRBV12-3/TRBV12-4; size: .; D: .; J: TRBJ1-5; CDR3: CAGPVNVGSNQPQHF; DNA: TGTGCAGGCCCAGTCAATGTTGGAAGCAATCAGCCCCAGCATTTT
V: TRBV5-1; size: few; D: TRBD2; J: TRBJ2-1; CDR3: CASSFPPPGLGGEQFF; DNA: TGCGCCAGCAGCTTCCCCCCACCGGGACTAGGGGGTGAGCAGTTCTTC
V: TRBV6-2/TRBV6-3; size: many; D: TRBD1; J: TRBJ1-2; CDR3: CASSRLRQGHYGYTF; DNA: TGTGCCAGCAGCAGGCTCCGACAGGGGCACTATGGCTACACCTTC
V: TRBV20-1; size: few; D: .; J: TRBJ2-3; CDR3: CSARDLWRSTDTQYF; DNA: TGCAGTGCTAGAGATCTCTGGCGGTCCACAGATACGCAGTATTTT
V: TRBV5-1; size: few; D: .; J: TRBJ2-1; CDR3: CASSLEGGSYNEQFF; DNA: TGCGCCAGCAGCTTGGAGGGGGGTTCCTACAATGAGCAGTTCTTC
V: TRBV11-2; size: many; D: .; J: TRBJ1-2; CDR3: CASSERLGTVDGYTF; DNA: TGTGCCAGCAGCGAAAGACTAGGGACGGTGGATGGCTACACCTTC
V: TRBV15; size: few; D: .; J: TRBJ2-1; CDR3: CATSRGWEATANEQFF; DNA: TGTGCCACCAGCAGAGGGTGGGAAGCGACTGCCAACGAGCAGTTCTTC
V: TRBV20-1; size: .; D: .; J: TRBJ2-6; CDR3: CSAPDSPEVSGANVLSF; DNA: TGCAGTGCCCCCGATAGCCCCGAGGTCTCTGGGGCCAACGTCCTGTCTTTC
V: TRBV12-3/TRBV12-4; size: many; D: TRBD2; J: TRBJ2-7; CDR3: CASSLGLAGIVSYEQYF; DNA: TGTGCCAGCAGTCTTGGACTAGCGGGGATAGTCTCCTACGAGCAGTACTTC